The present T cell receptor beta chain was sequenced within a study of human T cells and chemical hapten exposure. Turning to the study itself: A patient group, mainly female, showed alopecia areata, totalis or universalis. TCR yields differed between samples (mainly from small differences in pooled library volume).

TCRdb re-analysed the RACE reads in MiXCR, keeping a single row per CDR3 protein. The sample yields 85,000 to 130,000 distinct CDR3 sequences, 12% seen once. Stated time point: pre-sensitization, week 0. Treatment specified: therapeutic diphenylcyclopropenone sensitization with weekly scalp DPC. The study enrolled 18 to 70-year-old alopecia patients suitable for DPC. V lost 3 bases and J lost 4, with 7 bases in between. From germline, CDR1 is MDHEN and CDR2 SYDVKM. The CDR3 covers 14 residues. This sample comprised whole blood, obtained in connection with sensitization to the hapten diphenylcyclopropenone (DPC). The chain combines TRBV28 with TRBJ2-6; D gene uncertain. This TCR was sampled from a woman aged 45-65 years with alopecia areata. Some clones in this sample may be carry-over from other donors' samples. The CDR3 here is CASSFAAGANVLTF. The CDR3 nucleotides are TGTGCCAGCAGTTTTGCCGCCGGGGCCAACGTCCTGACTTTC.